These 2 T cell receptor beta chains came from one sample sequenced in a study of PD-1 blockade in classical Hodgkin lymphoma. As for time point: cycle 4 day 1 (C4D1), after 5 to 7 weeks of nivolumab. Autologous stem cell transplantation was followed by relapse in every patient, and brentuximab vedotin exposure varied. The repertoire was sequenced with immunoSEQ multiplex PCR; TCRdb's copy has only in-frame clones and lacks some. The sample yields a few thousand clones, 65% to 70% seen once. Sequenced here: peripheral blood mononuclear cells (PBMCs), sampled before the fourth cycle of nivolumab. The receptors here all came from a human donor with classical Hodgkin lymphoma.

This clone was picked up a small number of times. This chain connects TRBV7-2 to TRBJ2-1; D remains ambiguous. The CDR3 runs 16 residues. CDR1 is SGHTA, CDR2 FQGNSA, per germline. V was pared by 3 bases and J by 6 bases, with 18 bases between. CDR3 sequence: CASSLAAFRTTNEQFF. The CDR3 DNA sequence: TGTGCCAGCAGCTTGGCGGCCTTTCGCACCACCAATGAGCAGTTCTTC.

The gene calls are TRBV1 and TRBJ2-5; the table's D call of TRBD1 was not tested on the DNA. TRBV1 is a listed pseudogene. The CDR3 length is 15 residues. The chain's CDR3 is CTSSQDCPGVETQYF. The CDR3 DNA is TGCACCAGCAGCCAAGATTGCCCAGGGGTAGAGACCCAGTACTTC.